What follows are 16 T cell receptor beta chains derived from one specimen sequenced in a study of OX40 agonist ivuxolimab in advanced cancers. The protocol was immunoSEQ multiplex PCR, while the TCRdb copy is restricted to in-frame clones and leaves out a portion. The sample gives tens of thousands of clones, 84% of which show up once; 6.9% is in the top ten. This material consisted of CD4+ or CD8+ T cells sorted from blood, taken in a trial of the OX40 agonist ivuxolimab. These receptor sequences come from an adult with an advanced solid tumor such as melanoma, head and neck, liver or kidney cancer.

For this clone: This specimen includes other DNA sequences encoding the same CDR3. The V and J genes are TRBV7-2 and TRBJ2-7; 7 nucleotides match TRBD1. The J segment lost 2 bases and the V segment lost 1 base, leaving 2 bases of the junction unmatched. The length of the CDR3 is 14 residues. Germline V lookup: CDR1 SGHTA, CDR2 FQGNSA. The CDR3 region is CASSLGQGAYEQYF. The DNA for the CDR3 is TGTGCCAGCAGCTTAGGACAGGGCGCCTACGAGCAGTACTTC.

The chain is built from TRBV5-1 and TRBJ2-7; D remains ambiguous. This CDR3 region has 14 residues. The V end was cut by 0 bases, the J end by 3 bases, with 10 bases between. Germline CDR1 reads SGHRS; CDR2 reads YFSETQ. CDR3 sequence: CASSLEPQGYEQYF. CDR3 in DNA: TGCGCCAGCAGCTTGGAGCCACAAGGCTACGAGCAGTACTTC.

The chain has TRBV7-8 and TRBJ1-2, with D possibly matching TRBD1 (6 bases). Trimming took 4 bases from V and 11 from J, leaving 17 bases between them. This CDR3 is 13 amino acids long. Germline V lookup: CDR1 SGHVS, CDR2 FQNEAQ. CDR3 nucleotide sequence: TGTGCCAGCAGCTCCGGCAGGGGTTTAGGGTACACCTTC. Translated, it gives CASSSGRGLGYTF.

The chain combines TRBV29-1 with TRBJ2-5, with unresolved D. There are 15 residues in the CDR3. Looked up from germline, CDR1 is SQVTM and CDR2 is ANQGSEA. Trimming stripped 2 bases from V and 4 bases from J, with 17 bases between. The CDR3 sequence: CSVEPQTSRRETQYF. CDR3 DNA sequence: TGCAGCGTTGAACCTCAGACCAGCCGGAGAGAGACCCAGTACTTC.

This clone has a single count. This rearrangement joins TRBV28 to TRBJ2-7, with TRBD1 matching 9 bases. The CDR3 covers 15 residues. CDR1 and CDR2 (germline): MDHEN, SYDVKM. V gave up 6 bases and J gave up 3 bases; unmatched junction bases: 9. CDR3 DNA: TGTGCCAGCAGCCTAACAGGGACAGGGCACTACGAGCAGTACTTC. Protein sequence: CASSLTGTGHYEQYF.

The rearrangement uses TRBV27 and TRBJ2-4; TRBD1 is a possible D gene (6 bases). CDR3 length: 12 residues. V lost 2 bases to trimming and J lost 15 bases, with 14 bases between them. Germline CDR1 MNHEY, CDR2 SMNVEV (reference sequence). This CDR3 reads CASSLNRADLYF. Here the CDR3 DNA reads TGTGCCAGCAGTTTAAACAGGGCTGATTTGTACTTC.

The V and J genes are TRBV5-1 and TRBJ2-3, with D maybe TRBD2 (5 bases). Trimming shortened V by 4 bases and J by 0 bases, and 9 bases separated the two germline ends. From germline, CDR1 is SGHRS and CDR2 YFSETQ. The CDR3 contains 14 residues. CDR3 protein: CASSPWTSTDTQYF. The CDR3 region has the DNA TGCGCCAGCAGCCCTTGGACTAGCACAGATACGCAGTATTTT.

Details on this clone: Mismatch with germline at one junction end may stem from a read error. The chain is built from TRBV9 and TRBJ2-2; 10 positions agree with TRBD1. Germline V gene data show CDR1 as SGDLS and CDR2 as YYNGEE. The CDR3 spans 16 residues. CDR3 coding DNA: TGTGCCAGCAGCGTGGGGACAGGGGCGAAAACCGGGGAGCTGTTTTTT. It specifies CASSVGTGAKTGELFF.

The rearrangement links TRBV7-3 to TRBJ1-1, with TRBD1 as a possible D gene (6 bases). The CDR3 covers 13 residues. Germline V CDR1 and CDR2: SGHTA, FQGTGA. V was cut by 2 bases and J by 7 bases, with 11 bases left in between. The CDR3 DNA reads TGTGCCAGCAGCTTACGAGGGGGTAGTGAAGCTTTCTTT. This gives the protein CASSLRGGSEAFF.

A single count supports this clone. The chain couples TRBV11-2 to TRBJ1-2; D perhaps matches TRBD1 (6 bases). The germline V and J ends were trimmed by 5 bases and 8 bases, with 12 bases remaining between them. Germline CDR1 is SGHAT and CDR2 is FQNNGV. This CDR3 comprises 12 residues. The CDR3 spells CASSRPQGGYTF. The CDR3 nucleotides are TGTGCCAGCAGCCGACCACAGGGCGGCTACACCTTC.

Only one count was recorded for this clone. The rearrangement links TRBV6-5 to TRBJ1-1; D remains unclear. Germline loops: CDR1 MNHEY, CDR2 SVGAGI. Trimming pared 0 bases from V and 5 bases from J, leaving 7 bases between. The CDR3 consists of 13 residues. CDR3 nucleotide sequence: TGTGCCAGCAGTTACTCGTTGTTAACTGAAGCTTTCTTT. It is translated as CASSYSLLTEAFF.

J is TRBJ2-5 and V is TRBV9; 7 nucleotides line up with TRBD2. V lost 4 bases, J lost 5 bases, and 8 bases stayed unmatched. The CDR3 covers 14 residues. Per germline, CDR1 SGDLS and CDR2 YYNGEE. DNA of the CDR3: TGTGCCAGCAGCCCTGAGGGACTAAAGGAGACCCAGTACTTC. Translating it yields CASSPEGLKETQYF.

This sequence joins TRBV25-1 and TRBJ1-6; the D is unclear. Trimming left V 4 bases short and J 6 bases short, with 10 bases between. Germline V gives CDR1 MGHDK, CDR2 SYGVNS. CDR3 size: 14 residues. CDR3 in amino acids: CASSGGGFNSPLHF. In DNA form, the CDR3 reads TGTGCCAGCAGTGGGGGAGGGTTTAATTCACCCCTCCACTTT.

CDR3 amino acids: CASSGGLALSTDTQYF. The CDR3 DNA sequence: TGTGCCAGCAGTGGAGGACTAGCGCTTAGCACAGATACGCAGTATTTT. V is TRBV6-1 and J is TRBJ2-3; 9 bases are a match to TRBD2. The CDR3 is 16 residues long. After removal of 4 bases from V and 0 bases from J, the junction contained 5 bases not matched to a gene. The germline V gene has CDR1 MNHNS and CDR2 SASEGT.

The V gene is TRBV28, the J gene TRBJ2-7, with TRBD1 matching 7 bases. Losses at the gene ends were 2 bases for V and 2 bases for J; bases not matched to a gene: 0. In germline, CDR1 is MDHEN, CDR2 SYDVKM. CDR3 length equals 13 residues. This CDR3 reads CASSLGTAYEQYF. CDR3 coding DNA: TGTGCCAGCAGTTTAGGGACAGCCTACGAGCAGTACTTC. Variable domain in full (rest from reference TRBV28 and TRBJ2-7): DVKVTQSSRYLVKRTGEKVFLECVQDMDHENMFWYRQDPGLGLRLIYFSYDVKMKEKGDIPEGYSVSREKKERFSLILESASTNQTSMYLCASSLGTAYEQYFGPGTRLTVT.

The chain couples TRBV7-2 to TRBJ2-1, with 12 bases that match TRBD2. V dropped 5 bases and J dropped 0; count of bases not matched to a gene: 8. This CDR3 is built from 18 residues. Germline V gene data show CDR1 as SGHTA and CDR2 as FQGNSA. Here the CDR3 DNA reads TGTGCCAGCAGCACCAGGACGACTAGCGGGAGCTCCTACAATGAGCAGTTCTTC. Amino acids: CASSTRTTSGSSYNEQFF.